These T cell receptor beta chains were read from a single sample in a study of siplizumab effects on memory and regulatory T cells. The assay was immunoSEQ multiplex PCR, and TCRdb's table has in-frame clones only and misses some. The table records about 50,000 clones, about 90% of them present only once. Specimen: naive CD8+ T cells sorted from blood. These receptors all stem from a human donor in good health. Each CDR3 is given with its conserved first and last residue. The D gene is left open where the match is weak. Clone size appears in some rows only: once, few, many, or a class for an expanded clone.

>.|TRBV6-6|once|13|TRBJ2-2
TGTGCCATCCGGACAGTTAGCGACGGGGAGCTGTTTTTT
CAIRTVSDGELFF
>.|TRBV21-1|.|16|TRBJ2-3
TGTGCCAGCAGCAAAGGCCGGGATCCTACGCCAGATACGCAGTATTTT
CASSKGRDPTPDTQYF
>.|TRBV27|.|13|TRBJ2-5
TGTGCCAGCAGTGAAGTGATGACGGAGACCCAGTACTTC
CASSEVMTETQYF
>.|TRBV27|.|16|TRBJ2-1
TGTGCCAGCAGTTCCCGACTTCTTAACTCCTACAATGAGCAGTTCTTC
CASSSRLLNSYNEQFF
>TRBD1|TRBV15|.|15|TRBJ1-4
TGTGCCACCAGCTCCGGGACAGAAGTTTCGGTAAAACTGTTTTTT
CATSSGTEVSVKLFF
>.|TRBV5-1|.|12|TRBJ2-1
TGCGCCAGCAGCTCGACGTACAATGAGCAGTTCTTC
CASSSTYNEQFF
>TRBD2|TRBV5-6|.|16|TRBJ2-5
TGTGCCAGCAGCCCGTGGGGGGGGGAGTCCCAAGAGACCCAGTACTTC
CASSPWGGESQETQYF
>TRBD1|TRBV19|.|14|TRBJ2-7
TGTGCCAGTAGTGAAGGGACAGGGGCCTACGAGCAGTACTTC
CASSEGTGAYEQYF
>.|TRBV19|.|14|TRBJ2-3
TGTGCCAGTAGTATAGGGCAGGGCACAGATACGCAGTATTTT
CASSIGQGTDTQYF
>.|TRBV10-3|.|16|TRBJ2-1
TGTGCCATCAGTGAGTCGACAGCTCTCGAAGTCGATGAGCAGTTCTTC
CAISESTALEVDEQFF
>.|TRBV5-4|.|13|TRBJ2-7
TGTGCCAGCAGCACCGTGGGGGCTGTCGAGCAGTACTTC
CASSTVGAVEQYF
>.|TRBV5-4|.|12|TRBJ2-7
TGTGCCAGCAGCACCGGATACTACGAGCAGTACTTC
CASSTGYYEQYF